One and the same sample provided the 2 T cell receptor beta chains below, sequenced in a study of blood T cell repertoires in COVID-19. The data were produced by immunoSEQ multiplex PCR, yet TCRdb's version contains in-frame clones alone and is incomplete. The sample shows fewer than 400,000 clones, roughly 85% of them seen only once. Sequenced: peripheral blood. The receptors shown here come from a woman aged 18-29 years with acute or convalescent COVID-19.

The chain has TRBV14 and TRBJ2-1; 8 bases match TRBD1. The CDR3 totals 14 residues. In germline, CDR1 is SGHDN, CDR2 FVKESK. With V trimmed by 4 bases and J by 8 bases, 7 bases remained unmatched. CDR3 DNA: TGTGCCAGCAGCCGGAACGTCAGGGGGCATGAGCAGTTCTTC. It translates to CASSRNVRGHEQFF.

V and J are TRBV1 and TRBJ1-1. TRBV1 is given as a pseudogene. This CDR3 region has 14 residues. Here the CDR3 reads CTSSQRAKRTEAFF. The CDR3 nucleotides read TGCACCAGCAGCCAAAGGGCAAAGCGGACTGAAGCTTTCTTT.